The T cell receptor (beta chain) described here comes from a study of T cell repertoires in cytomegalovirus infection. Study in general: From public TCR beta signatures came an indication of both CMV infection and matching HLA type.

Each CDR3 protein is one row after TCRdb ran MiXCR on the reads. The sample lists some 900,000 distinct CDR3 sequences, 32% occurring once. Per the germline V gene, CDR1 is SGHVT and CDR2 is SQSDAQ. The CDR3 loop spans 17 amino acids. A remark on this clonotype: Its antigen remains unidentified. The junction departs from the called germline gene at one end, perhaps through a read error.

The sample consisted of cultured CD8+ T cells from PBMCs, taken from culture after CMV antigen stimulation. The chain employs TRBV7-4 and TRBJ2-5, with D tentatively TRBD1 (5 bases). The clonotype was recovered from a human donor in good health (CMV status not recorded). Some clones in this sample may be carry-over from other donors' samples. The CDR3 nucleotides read TGTGTCAGCAGCCGACCCGACTCCACAGGTGTCAAAGAGACCCAGTACTTC. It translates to CVSSRPDSTGVKETQYF.